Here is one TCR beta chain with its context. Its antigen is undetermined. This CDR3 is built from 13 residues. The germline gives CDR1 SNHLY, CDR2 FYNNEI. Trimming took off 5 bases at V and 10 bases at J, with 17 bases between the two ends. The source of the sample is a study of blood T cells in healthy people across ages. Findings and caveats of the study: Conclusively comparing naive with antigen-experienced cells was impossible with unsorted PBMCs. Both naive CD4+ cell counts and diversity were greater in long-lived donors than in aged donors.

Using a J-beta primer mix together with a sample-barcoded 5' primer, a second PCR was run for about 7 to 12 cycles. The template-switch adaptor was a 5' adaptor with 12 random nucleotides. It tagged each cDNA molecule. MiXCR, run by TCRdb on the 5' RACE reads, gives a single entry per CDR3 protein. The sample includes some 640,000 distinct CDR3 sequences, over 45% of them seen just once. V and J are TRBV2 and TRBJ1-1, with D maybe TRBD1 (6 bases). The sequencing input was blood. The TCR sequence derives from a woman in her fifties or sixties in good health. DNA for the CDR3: TGTGCCAGCAGTAAGACAGGATTATGGCCAGCTTTCTTT. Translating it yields CASSKTGLWPAFF.